This T cell receptor beta chain was documented in a study of blood T cell repertoires in COVID-19. Study summary: COVID-19 samples from acute and convalescent phases originated in the United States, Italy and Spain. Nucleic acid was either cDNA or gDNA, and it came from T cells, B-cell-depleted T cells, or PBMCs.

V lost 1 base, J lost 7 bases, and 19 bases lay in between. Germline V gene sequence: CDR1 LGHNA, CDR2 YNFKEQ. The CDR3 contains 16 residues. Under the authors' procedure: Estimates of nucleated cell counts were drawn from the amplification of reference gene primers. The table came from immunoSEQ multiplex PCR; TCRdb's copy has only in-frame clones and leaves some out. V and J calls and clone size come straight from that table; D and trimming were deduced from the DNA. The repertoire holds hundreds of thousands of clones, with about 90% as singletons. The genes are TRBV4-2 and TRBJ1-2; perhaps TRBD1 as D (5 bases). Sequenced input: peripheral blood. This clonotype was sampled from a woman aged 50 to 65 who had recovered from COVID-19. Written as DNA, the CDR3 is TGTGCCAGCAGCCAAGTGAGGGCGCAGGGAGGCTTTGGCTACACCTTC. Encoded protein: CASSQVRAQGGFGYTF.